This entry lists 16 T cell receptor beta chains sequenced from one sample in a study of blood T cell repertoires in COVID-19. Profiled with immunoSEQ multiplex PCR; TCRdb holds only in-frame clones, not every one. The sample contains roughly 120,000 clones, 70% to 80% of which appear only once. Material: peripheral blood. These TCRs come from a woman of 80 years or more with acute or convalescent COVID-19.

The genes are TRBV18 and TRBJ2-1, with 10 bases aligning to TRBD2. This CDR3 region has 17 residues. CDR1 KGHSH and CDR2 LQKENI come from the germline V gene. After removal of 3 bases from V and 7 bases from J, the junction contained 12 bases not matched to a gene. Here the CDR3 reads CASSPPVASGSLNEQFF. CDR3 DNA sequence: TGTGCCAGCTCACCTCCAGTGGCTAGCGGGAGTTTAAATGAGCAGTTCTTC. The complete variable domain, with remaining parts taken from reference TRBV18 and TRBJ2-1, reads NAGVMQNPRHLVRRRGQEARLRCSPMKGHSHVYWYRQLPEEGLKFMVYLQKENIIDESGMPKERFSAEFPKEGPSILRIQQVVRGDSAAYFCASSPPVASGSLNEQFFGPGTRLTVL.

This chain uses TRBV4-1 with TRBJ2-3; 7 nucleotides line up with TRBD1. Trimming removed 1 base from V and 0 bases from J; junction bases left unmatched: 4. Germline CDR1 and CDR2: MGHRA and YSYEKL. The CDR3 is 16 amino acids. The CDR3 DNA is TGCGCCAGCAGCCAAGGTAACAGGGGTAGCACAGATACGCAGTATTTT. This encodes CASSQGNRGSTDTQYF.

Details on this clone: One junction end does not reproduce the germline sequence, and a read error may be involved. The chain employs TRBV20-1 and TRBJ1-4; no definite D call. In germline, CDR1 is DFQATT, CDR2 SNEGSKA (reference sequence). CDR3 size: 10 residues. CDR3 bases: TGCAGTGCTAGAGATGTGGCCGACTATTTT. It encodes CSARDVADYF.

Here the CDR3 DNA reads TGTGCCAGCTCCCTACAGGGGTCGAGCTCCTACGAGCAGTACTTC. Protein product: CASSLQGSSSYEQYF. The chain carries TRBV28 and TRBJ2-7; 7 nucleotides match TRBD1. The germline V gene encodes CDR1 MDHEN and CDR2 SYDVKM. CDR3 size: 15 residues. The ends lost 8 bases at V and 0 bases at J; junction bases unmatched: 10. The whole variable domain, remainder taken from reference TRBV28 and TRBJ2-7, is DVKVTQSSRYLVKRTGEKVFLECVQDMDHENMFWYRQDPGLGLRLIYFSYDVKMKEKGDIPEGYSVSREKKERFSLILESASTNQTSMYLCASSLQGSSSYEQYFGPGTRLTVT.

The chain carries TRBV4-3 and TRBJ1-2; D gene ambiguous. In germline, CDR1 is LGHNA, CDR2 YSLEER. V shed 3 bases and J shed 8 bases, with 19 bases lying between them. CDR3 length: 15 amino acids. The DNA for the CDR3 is TGCGCCAGCAGCCAGTCAGTAACCGGAGCCCGAGGCTACACCTTC. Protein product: CASSQSVTGARGYTF.

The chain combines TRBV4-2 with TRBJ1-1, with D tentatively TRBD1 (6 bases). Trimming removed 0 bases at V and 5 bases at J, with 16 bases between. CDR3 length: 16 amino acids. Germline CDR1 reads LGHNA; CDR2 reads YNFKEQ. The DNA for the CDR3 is TGTGCCAGCAGCCAAGATACGCGGCAGGGGAATACTGAAGCTTTCTTT. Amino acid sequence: CASSQDTRQGNTEAFF.

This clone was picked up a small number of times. Written as DNA, the CDR3 is TGTGCCAGCAGCCCCGACAGGGGGCGCAACTACGAGCAGTACTTC. This codes for CASSPDRGRNYEQYF. The chain employs TRBV7-2 and TRBJ2-7; TRBD1 matches at 10 bases. This CDR3 has 15 residues. Per the germline V gene, CDR1 is SGHTA and CDR2 is FQGNSA. J lost 3 bases, V lost 5 bases, and 7 bases had no gene match.

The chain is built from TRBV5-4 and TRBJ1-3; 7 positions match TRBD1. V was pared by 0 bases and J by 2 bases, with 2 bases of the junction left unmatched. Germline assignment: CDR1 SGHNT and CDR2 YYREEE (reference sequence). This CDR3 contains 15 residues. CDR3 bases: TGTGCCAGCAGCTTGGCCGACAGGGCTGGAAACACCATATATTTT. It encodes CASSLADRAGNTIYF.

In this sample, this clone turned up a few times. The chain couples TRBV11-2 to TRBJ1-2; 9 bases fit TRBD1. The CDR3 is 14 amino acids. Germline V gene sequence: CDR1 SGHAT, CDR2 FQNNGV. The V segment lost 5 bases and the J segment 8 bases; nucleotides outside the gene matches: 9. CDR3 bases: TGTGCCAGCAGCCGAAACCCAGGGACAGGGGGCTACACCTTC. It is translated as CASSRNPGTGGYTF.

DNA of the CDR3: TGTGCCAGCAGTTTTGACAGGGCGAACACTGAAGCTTTCTTT. Translating it yields CASSFDRANTEAFF. V usage is TRBV2 and J usage is TRBJ1-1; TRBD1 matches at 7 bases. With V trimmed by 5 bases and J by 1 base, 4 bases remained unmatched. CDR3 length: 14 residues. The germline gives CDR1 SNHLY, CDR2 FYNNEI.

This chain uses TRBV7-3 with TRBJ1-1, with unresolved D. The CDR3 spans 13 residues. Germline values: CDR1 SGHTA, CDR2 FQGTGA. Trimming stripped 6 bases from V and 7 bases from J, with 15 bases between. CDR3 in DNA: TGTGCCAGCAGATCCGGCAGTAGCGGTGAAGCTTTCTTT. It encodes CASRSGSSGEAFF.

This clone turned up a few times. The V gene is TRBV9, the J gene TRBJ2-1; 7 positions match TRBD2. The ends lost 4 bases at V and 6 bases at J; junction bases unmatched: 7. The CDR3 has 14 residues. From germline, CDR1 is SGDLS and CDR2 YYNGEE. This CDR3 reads CASSLRWEGNEQFF. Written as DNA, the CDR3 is TGTGCCAGCAGCCTACGCTGGGAGGGCAATGAGCAGTTCTTC. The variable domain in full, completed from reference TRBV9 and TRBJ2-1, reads DSGVTQTPKHLITATGQRVTLRCSPRSGDLSVYWYQQSLDQGLQFLIQYYNGEERAKGNILERFSAQQFPDLHSELNLSSLELGDSALYFCASSLRWEGNEQFFGPGTRLTVL.

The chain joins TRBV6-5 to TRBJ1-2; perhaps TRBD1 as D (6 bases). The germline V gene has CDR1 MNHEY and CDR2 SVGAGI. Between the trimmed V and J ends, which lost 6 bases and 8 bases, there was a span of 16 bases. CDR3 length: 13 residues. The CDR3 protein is CASSRDIGGGYTF. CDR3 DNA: TGTGCCAGCAGCAGGGACATCGGCGGGGGCTACACCTTC.

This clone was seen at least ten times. In nucleotides, the CDR3 is TGTGCCAGCAGCCAAGATCAGGGGGGCTCCTACAATGAGCAGTTCTTC. It codes for CASSQDQGGSYNEQFF. The gene calls are TRBV4-2 and TRBJ2-1; possibly TRBD1 for D (7 bases). The ends were cut back, 0 bases at V and 0 bases at J, with 9 bases in the middle. This CDR3 spans 16 amino acids. The germline CDR1 and CDR2 sequences are LGHNA and YNFKEQ.

The CDR3: CASSFGQGGTGELFF. CDR3 sequence (DNA): TGTGCCAGCAGCTTCGGGCAGGGAGGAACCGGGGAGCTGTTTTTT. This chain joins TRBV11-3 and TRBJ2-2; D may be TRBD2 (6 bases). The length of the CDR3 is 15 residues. Germline-derived CDR1 and CDR2 are SGHNT and YENEEA. The ends were cut back, 3 bases at V and 5 bases at J, with 13 bases in the middle. The entire variable domain, with the rest obtained from reference TRBV11-3 and TRBJ2-2, is as follows: EAGVVQSPRYKIIEKKQPVAFWCNPISGHNTLYWYLQNLGQGPELLIRYENEEAVDDSQLPKDRFSAERLKGVDSTLKIQPAELGDSAVYLCASSFGQGGTGELFFGEGSRLTVL.

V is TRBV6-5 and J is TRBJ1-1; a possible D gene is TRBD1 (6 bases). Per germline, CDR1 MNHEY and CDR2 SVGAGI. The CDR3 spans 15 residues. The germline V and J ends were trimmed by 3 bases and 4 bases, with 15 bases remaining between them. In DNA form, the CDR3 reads TGTGCCAGCAGTTATAACAGGGAGGGGGTCACTGAAGCTTTCTTT. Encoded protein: CASSYNREGVTEAFF.